This entry concerns a single T cell receptor (beta chain). The germline CDR1 and CDR2 sequences are SGHRS and YFSETQ. The CDR3 extends over 15 amino acids. Between the trimmed V and J ends, which lost 4 bases and 2 bases, there was a span of 15 bases. Primed by a sample-barcoded 5' primer and a J-beta primer mix, a second PCR proceeded for about 6 to 11 cycles. All samples gave at least 3 million CDR3-containing paired-end reads. Via MiXCR, TCRdb re-called the 5' RACE reads, giving one row per CDR3 protein. The repertoire holds around 1,100,000 distinct CDR3 sequences, with under 40% as singletons. The data were obtained in a study of blood T cells in healthy people across ages.

The specimen was blood. This sequence originates from a man between 18 and 29 years old in good health. V gene TRBV5-1 combines with J gene TRBJ2-5; D is unresolved. The CDR3 DNA follows: TGCGCCAGCAGCCCACAGCTCCCTAGACAAGAGACCCAGTACTTC. It specifies CASSPQLPRQETQYF.